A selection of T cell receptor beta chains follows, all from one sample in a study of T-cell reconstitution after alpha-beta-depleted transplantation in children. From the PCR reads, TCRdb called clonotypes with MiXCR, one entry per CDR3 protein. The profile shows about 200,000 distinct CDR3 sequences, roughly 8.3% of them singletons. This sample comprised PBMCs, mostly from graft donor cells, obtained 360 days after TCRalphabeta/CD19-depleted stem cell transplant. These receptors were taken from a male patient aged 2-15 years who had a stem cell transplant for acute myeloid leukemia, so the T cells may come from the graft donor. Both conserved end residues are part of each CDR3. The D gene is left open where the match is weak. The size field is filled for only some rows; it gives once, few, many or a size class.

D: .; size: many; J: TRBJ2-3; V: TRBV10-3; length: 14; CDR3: CAISGEPSTDTQYF; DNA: TGTGCCATCAGTGGGGAACCGTCCACAGATACGCAGTATTTT
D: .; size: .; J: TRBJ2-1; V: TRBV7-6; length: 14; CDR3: CASSLGVGTHEQFF; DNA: TGTGCCAGCAGCTTAGGAGTGGGGACCCATGAGCAGTTCTTC
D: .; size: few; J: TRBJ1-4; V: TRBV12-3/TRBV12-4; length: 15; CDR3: CASSTEGGEVEKLFF; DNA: TGTGCCAGCAGCACTGAAGGGGGGGAGGTTGAAAAACTGTTTTTT
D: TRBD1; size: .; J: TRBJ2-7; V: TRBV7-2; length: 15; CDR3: CASSLVPGGGYEQYF; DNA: TGTGCCAGCAGCTTAGTCCCAGGGGGCGGCTACGAGCAGTACTTC
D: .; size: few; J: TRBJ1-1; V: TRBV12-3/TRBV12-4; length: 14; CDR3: CASSFGTLGTEAFF; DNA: TGTGCCAGCAGTTTCGGGACCCTGGGAACTGAAGCTTTCTTT
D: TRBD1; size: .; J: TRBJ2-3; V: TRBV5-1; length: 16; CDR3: CASSLGQGAVSDTQYF; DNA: TGCGCCAGCAGCTTGGGACAGGGGGCGGTTTCAGATACGCAGTATTTT
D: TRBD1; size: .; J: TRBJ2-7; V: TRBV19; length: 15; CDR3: CASSPGQGSRYEQYF; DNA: TGTGCCAGTAGTCCAGGACAGGGGTCACGCTACGAGCAGTACTTC
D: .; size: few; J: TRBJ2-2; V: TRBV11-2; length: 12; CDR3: CASRRLIGELFF; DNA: TGTGCCAGCAGAAGGTTAATAGGGGAGCTGTTTTTT
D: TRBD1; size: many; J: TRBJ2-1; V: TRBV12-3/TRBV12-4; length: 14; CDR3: CASSTQGAYNEQFF; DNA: TGTGCCAGCAGTACACAGGGGGCCTACAATGAGCAGTTCTTC
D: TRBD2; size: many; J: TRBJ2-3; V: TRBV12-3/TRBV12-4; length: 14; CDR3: CASSPGLAPYTQYF; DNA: TGTGCCAGCAGTCCGGGACTAGCCCCCTATACGCAGTATTTT
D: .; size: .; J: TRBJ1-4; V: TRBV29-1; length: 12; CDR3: CSVPGINEKLFF; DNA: TGCAGCGTTCCCGGCATTAATGAAAAACTGTTTTTT
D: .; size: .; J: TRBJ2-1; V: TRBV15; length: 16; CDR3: CATSRVLPTDNNEQFF; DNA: TGTGCCACCAGCAGAGTTTTACCGACGGACAACAATGAGCAGTTCTTC
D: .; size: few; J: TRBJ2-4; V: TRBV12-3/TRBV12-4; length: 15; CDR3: CASSLRTGMGNIQYF; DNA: TGTGCCAGCAGTTTAAGAACAGGGATGGGGAACATTCAGTACTTC
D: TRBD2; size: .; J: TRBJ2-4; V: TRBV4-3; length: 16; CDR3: CASSQEREGSKNIQYF; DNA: TGCGCCAGCAGCCAAGAGAGGGAGGGGTCCAAAAACATTCAGTACTTC
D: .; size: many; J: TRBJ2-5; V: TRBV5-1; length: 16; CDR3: CASSLAANTLQETQYF; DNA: TGCGCCAGCAGCTTGGCCGCCAACACATTGCAAGAGACCCAGTACTTC
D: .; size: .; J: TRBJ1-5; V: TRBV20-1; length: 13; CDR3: CSARGGGPQPQHF; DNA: TGCAGTGCACGAGGCGGGGGGCCTCAGCCCCAGCATTTT
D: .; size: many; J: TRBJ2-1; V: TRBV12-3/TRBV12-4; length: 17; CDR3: CASSFSRQTYLHDEQFF; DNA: TGTGCCAGCAGTTTTAGTCGTCAAACCTACCTTCACGATGAGCAGTTCTTC